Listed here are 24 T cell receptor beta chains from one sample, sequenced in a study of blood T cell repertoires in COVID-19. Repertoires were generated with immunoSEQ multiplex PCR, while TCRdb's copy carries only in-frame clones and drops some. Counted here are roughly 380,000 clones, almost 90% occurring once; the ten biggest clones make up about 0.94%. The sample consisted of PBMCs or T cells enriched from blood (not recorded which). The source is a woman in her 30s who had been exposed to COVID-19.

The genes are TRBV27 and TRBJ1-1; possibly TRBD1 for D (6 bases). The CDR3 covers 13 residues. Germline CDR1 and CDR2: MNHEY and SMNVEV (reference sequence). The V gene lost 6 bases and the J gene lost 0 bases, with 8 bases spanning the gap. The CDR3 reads CASSTGMNTEAFF. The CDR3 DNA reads TGTGCCAGCAGCACAGGGATGAACACTGAAGCTTTCTTT.

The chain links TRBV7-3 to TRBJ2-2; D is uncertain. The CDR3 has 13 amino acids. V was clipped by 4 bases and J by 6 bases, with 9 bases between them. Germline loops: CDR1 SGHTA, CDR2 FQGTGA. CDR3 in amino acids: CASSSGWAGELFF. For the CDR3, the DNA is TGTGCCAGCAGCTCGGGTTGGGCCGGGGAGCTGTTTTTT.

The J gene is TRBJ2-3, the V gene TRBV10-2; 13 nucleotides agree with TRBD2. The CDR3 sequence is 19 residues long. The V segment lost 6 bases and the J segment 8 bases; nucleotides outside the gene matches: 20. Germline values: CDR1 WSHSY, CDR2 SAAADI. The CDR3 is CASSHAQLRLAGGGGTQYF. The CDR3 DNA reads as TGCGCCAGCAGCCATGCTCAACTACGACTAGCGGGAGGTGGTGGTACGCAGTATTTT.

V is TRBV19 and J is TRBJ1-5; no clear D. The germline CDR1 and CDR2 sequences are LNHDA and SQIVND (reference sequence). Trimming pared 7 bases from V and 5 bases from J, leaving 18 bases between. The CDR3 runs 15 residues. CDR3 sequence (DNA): TGTGCCAGTACCCCCGTGGGGAGTCGTGATCAGCCCCAGCATTTT. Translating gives CASTPVGSRDQPQHF.

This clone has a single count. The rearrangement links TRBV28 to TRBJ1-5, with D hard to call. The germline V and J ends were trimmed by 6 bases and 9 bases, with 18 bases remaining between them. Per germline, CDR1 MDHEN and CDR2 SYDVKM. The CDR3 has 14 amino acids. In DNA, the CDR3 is TGTGCCAGCAGGCCGCTCCCCTCGGGATGGCCCCAGCATTTT. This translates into CASRPLPSGWPQHF.

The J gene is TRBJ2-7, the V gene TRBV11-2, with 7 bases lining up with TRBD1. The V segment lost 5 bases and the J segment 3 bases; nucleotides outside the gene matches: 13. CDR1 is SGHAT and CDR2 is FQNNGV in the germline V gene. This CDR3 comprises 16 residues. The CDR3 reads CASSPMTGSGHYEQYF. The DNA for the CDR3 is TGTGCCAGCAGCCCCATGACAGGGAGTGGCCACTACGAGCAGTACTTC.

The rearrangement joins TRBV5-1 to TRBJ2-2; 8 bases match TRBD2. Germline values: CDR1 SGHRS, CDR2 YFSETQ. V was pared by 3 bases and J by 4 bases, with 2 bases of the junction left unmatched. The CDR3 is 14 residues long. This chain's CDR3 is CASSSGTSTGELFF. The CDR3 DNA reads TGCGCCAGCAGCTCCGGGACTAGCACCGGGGAGCTGTTTTTT.

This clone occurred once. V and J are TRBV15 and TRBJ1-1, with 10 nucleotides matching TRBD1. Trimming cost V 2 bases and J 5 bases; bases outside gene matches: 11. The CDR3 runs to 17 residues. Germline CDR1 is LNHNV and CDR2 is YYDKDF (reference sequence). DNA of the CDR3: TGTGCCACCAGCAGAAACCTTGTCCCGGGACAGGGGACTGAAGCTTTCTTT. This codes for CATSRNLVPGQGTEAFF.

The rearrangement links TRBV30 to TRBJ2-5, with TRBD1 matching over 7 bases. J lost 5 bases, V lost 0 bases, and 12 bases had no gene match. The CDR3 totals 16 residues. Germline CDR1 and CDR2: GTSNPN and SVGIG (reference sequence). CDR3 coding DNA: TGTGCCTGGAGTGTTCGAGGGGGCGTAGGGGGTGAGACCCAGTACTTC. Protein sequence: CAWSVRGGVGGETQYF.

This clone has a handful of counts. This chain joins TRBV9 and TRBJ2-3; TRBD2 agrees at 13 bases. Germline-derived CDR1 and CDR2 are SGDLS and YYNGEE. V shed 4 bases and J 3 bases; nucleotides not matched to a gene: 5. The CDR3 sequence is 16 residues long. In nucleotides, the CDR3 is TGTGCCAGCAGCACCGGGACTAGCGGGAATACAGATACGCAGTATTTT. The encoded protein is CASSTGTSGNTDTQYF.

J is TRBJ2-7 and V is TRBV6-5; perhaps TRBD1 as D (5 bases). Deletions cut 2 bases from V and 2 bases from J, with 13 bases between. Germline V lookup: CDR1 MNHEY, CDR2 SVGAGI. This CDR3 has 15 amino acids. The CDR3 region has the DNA TGTGCCAGCAGTTACCTAAGCGACAGCACCTACGAGCAGTACTTC. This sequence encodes CASSYLSDSTYEQYF.

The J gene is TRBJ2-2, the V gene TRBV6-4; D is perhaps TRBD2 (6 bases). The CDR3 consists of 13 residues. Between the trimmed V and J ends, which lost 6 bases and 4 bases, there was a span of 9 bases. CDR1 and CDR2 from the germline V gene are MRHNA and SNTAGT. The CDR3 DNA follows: TGTGCCAGCAGCCCGGGAGTCACCGGGGAGCTGTTTTTT. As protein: CASSPGVTGELFF.

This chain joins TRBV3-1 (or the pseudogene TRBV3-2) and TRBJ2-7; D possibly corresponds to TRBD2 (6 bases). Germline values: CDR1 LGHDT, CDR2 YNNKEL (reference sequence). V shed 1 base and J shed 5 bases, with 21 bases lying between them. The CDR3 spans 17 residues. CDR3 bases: TGTGCCAGCAGCCAAGGAATTAGGAGGGGTCGTCAGCACGAGCAGTACTTC. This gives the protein CASSQGIRRGRQHEQYF.

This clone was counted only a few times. In DNA, the CDR3 is TGTGCCAGCAGTTCACCGGGACTAGTCAACTACGAGCAGTACTTC. Its protein product is CASSSPGLVNYEQYF. V usage is TRBV6-6 and J usage is TRBJ2-7; 8 bases fit TRBD2. Per germline, CDR1 MNHNY and CDR2 SVGAGI (reference sequence). The V and J ends lost 4 bases and 3 bases, in that order; junction bases with no gene match: 8. CDR3 size: 15 residues.

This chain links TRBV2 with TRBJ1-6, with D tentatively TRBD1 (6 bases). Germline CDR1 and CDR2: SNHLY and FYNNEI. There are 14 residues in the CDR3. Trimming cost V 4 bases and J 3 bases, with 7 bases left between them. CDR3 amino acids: CASSVQGYNSPLHF. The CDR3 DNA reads TGTGCCAGCAGTGTACAGGGCTATAATTCACCCCTCCACTTT.

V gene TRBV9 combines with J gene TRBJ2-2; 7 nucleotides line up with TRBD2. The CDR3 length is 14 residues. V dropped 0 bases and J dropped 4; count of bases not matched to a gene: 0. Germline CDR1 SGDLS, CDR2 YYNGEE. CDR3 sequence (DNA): TGTGCCAGCAGCGTAGGCGGGGGCACCGGGGAGCTGTTTTTT. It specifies CASSVGGGTGELFF. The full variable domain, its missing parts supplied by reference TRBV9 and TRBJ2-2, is DSGVTQTPKHLITATGQRVTLRCSPRSGDLSVYWYQQSLDQGLQFLIQYYNGEERAKGNILERFSAQQFPDLHSELNLSSLELGDSALYFCASSVGGGTGELFFGEGSRLTVL.

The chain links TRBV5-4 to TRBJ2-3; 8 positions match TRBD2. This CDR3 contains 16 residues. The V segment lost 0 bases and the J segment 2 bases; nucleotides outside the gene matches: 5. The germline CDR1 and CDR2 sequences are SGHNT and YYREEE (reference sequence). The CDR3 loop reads CASSLVGRESTDTQYF. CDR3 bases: TGTGCCAGCAGCTTGGTCGGGAGGGAGTCCACAGATACGCAGTATTTT.

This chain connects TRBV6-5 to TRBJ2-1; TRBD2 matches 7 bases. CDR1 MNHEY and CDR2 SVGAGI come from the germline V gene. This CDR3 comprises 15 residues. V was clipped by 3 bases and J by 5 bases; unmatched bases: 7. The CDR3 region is CASSYGREFHNEQFF. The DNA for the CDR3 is TGTGCCAGCAGTTATGGGCGGGAGTTCCACAATGAGCAGTTCTTC.

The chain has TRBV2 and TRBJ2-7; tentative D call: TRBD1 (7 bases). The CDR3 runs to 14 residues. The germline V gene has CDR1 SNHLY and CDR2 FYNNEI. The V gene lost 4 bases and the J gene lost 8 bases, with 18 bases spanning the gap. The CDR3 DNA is TGTGCCAGCAGTGCGGGGGACAGACACGATAAGCAGTACTTC. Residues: CASSAGDRHDKQYF.

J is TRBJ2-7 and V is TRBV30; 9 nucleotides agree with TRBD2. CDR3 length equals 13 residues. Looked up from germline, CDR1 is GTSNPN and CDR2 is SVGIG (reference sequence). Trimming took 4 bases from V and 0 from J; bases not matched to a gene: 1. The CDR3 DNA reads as TGTGCCTGGACGGGACTAGCCTCCTACGAGCAGTACTTC. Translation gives CAWTGLASYEQYF.

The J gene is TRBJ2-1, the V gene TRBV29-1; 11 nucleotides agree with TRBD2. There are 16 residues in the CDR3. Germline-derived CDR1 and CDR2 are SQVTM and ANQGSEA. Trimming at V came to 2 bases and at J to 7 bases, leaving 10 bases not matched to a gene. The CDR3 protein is CSVEPSGRIFGNEQFF. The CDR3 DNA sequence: TGCAGCGTTGAACCTAGCGGGAGGATATTCGGGAATGAGCAGTTCTTC.

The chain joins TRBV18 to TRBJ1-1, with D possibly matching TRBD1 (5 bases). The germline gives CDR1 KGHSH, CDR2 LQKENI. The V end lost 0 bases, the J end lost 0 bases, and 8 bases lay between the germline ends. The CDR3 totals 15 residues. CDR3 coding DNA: TGTGCCAGCTCACCACCGGGGCAGTTGAACACTGAAGCTTTCTTT. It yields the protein CASSPPGQLNTEAFF.

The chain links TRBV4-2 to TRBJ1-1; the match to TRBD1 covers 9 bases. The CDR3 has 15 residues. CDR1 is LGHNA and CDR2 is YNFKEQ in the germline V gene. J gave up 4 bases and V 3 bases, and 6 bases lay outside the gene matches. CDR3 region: CASSQEDRGGTEAFF. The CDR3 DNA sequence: TGTGCCAGCAGCCAGGAGGACAGGGGCGGCACTGAAGCTTTCTTT.

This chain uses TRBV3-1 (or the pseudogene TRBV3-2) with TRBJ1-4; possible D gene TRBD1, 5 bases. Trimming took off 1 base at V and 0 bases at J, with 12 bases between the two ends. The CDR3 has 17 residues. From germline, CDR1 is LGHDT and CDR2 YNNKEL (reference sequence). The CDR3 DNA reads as TGTGCCAGCAGCCAAGGCGGCGGGACTTCAACTAATGAAAAACTGTTTTTT. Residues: CASSQGGGTSTNEKLFF.